Listed below are T cell receptor beta chains from one sample, sequenced in a study of human T cells and chemical hapten exposure. MiXCR, run by TCRdb on the RACE reads, gives a single entry per CDR3 protein. The sample records 110,000 or so distinct CDR3 sequences, roughly 9% being singletons. The input for sequencing was whole blood, taken in connection with sensitization to the hapten diphenylcyclopropenone (DPC). These receptors came from a middle-aged woman with alopecia areata. Some clones in this sample may be carry-over from other donors' samples. The CDR3 runs from the conserved cysteine through the conserved F or W. D genes are given only for firm matches. Not every row has a clone size; where given, it reads once, few, many or a size class.

TRBV24-1	NA	many	TRBJ2-3	CATQDSDRTDTQYF	TGTGCCACGCAGGACAGCGACCGTACAGATACGCAGTATTTT
TRBV6-2/TRBV6-3	NA	many	TRBJ2-7	CASKEGFYEQYF	TGTGCCAGCAAAGAGGGGTTCTACGAGCAGTACTTC
TRBV7-8	NA	NA	TRBJ2-2	CASTTTSRQGINTGELFF	TGTGCCAGCACCACTACCAGTCGGCAGGGGATAAACACCGGGGAGCTGTTTTTT
TRBV10-3	NA	few	TRBJ2-3	CAIRGLRDTDTQYF	TGTGCCATCAGAGGACTCAGGGACACAGATACGCAGTATTTT
TRBV20-1	NA	NA	TRBJ2-3	CSAPEVHSTDTQYF	TGCAGTGCCCCGGAAGTCCATTCGACAGATACGCAGTATTTT
TRBV5-1	NA	few	TRBJ1-2	CASSLDRRGYTF	TGCGCCAGCAGCTTGGACCGACGTGGCTACACCTTC
TRBV18	TRBD1	NA	TRBJ2-3	CASSPDRGADTQYF	TGTGCCAGCTCCCCGGACAGGGGTGCAGATACGCAGTATTTT
TRBV6-2/TRBV6-3	NA	NA	TRBJ2-3	CASSPWVPGTQYF	TGTGCCAGCAGTCCCTGGGTCCCCGGTACGCAGTATTTT
TRBV14	TRBD1	many	TRBJ1-2	CASSQSGTGAFYGYTF	TGTGCCAGCAGCCAATCCGGGACAGGGGCGTTCTATGGCTACACCTTC
TRBV18	TRBD1	NA	TRBJ2-7	CASSPDRGNPYYEQYF	TGTGCCAGCTCACCGGACAGGGGCAACCCCTACTACGAGCAGTACTTC
TRBV29-1	NA	few	TRBJ2-7	CSVVPGRYEQYF	TGCAGTGTTGTTCCGGGCCGCTACGAGCAGTACTTC
TRBV10-3	NA	NA	TRBJ2-4	CAISDLAKNIQYF	TGTGCCATCAGTGACCTAGCAAAAAACATTCAGTACTTC
TRBV5-1	NA	many	TRBJ1-4	CASSLGRPNEKLFF	TGCGCCAGCAGCCTGGGACGTCCCAATGAAAAACTGTTTTTT
TRBV30	NA	many	TRBJ1-2	CAWREGPGGYTF	TGTGCCTGGAGAGAGGGACCAGGGGGCTACACCTTC
TRBV7-6	NA	many	TRBJ1-1	CASSPPSGVNTEAFF	TGTGCCAGCAGCCCCCCGTCCGGGGTGAACACTGAAGCTTTCTTT
TRBV19	TRBD2	NA	TRBJ2-1	CASSGRGGQAYNEQFF	TGTGCCAGTAGTGGACGGGGGGGCCAAGCCTACAATGAGCAGTTCTTC
TRBV12-5	NA	NA	TRBJ2-5	CASAGASEGTQYF	TGTGCTAGTGCCGGTGCCTCTGAGGGGACCCAGTACTTC
TRBV7-9	TRBD1	NA	TRBJ2-7	CASSSQGVEYF	TGTGCCAGCAGCTCACAGGGGGTAGAGTACTTC
TRBV18	NA	many	TRBJ2-7	CASSPPSSYEQYF	TGTGCCAGCTCACCTCCAAGCTCCTACGAGCAGTACTTC
TRBV5-1	NA	NA	TRBJ1-1	CASSLLGLNTEAFF	TGCGCCAGCAGCTTACTGGGGTTGAACACTGAAGCTTTCTTT
TRBV20-1	NA	many	TRBJ1-5	CSARAARRGNQPQHF	TGCAGTGCTAGGGCCGCACGTAGGGGAAATCAGCCCCAGCATTTT
TRBV3-1	NA	NA	TRBJ1-2	CASSQAPGPVYGYTF	TGTGCCAGCAGCCAAGCCCCGGGACCGGTCTATGGCTACACCTTC
TRBV7-2	NA	few	TRBJ2-3	CASSSARADTQYF	TGTGCCAGCAGCTCCGCGAGGGCAGATACGCAGTATTTT
TRBV4-3	NA	NA	TRBJ2-1	CASSPKEAMGEQFF	TGCGCCAGCAGCCCTAAAGAGGCGATGGGTGAGCAGTTCTTC
TRBV7-2	NA	many	TRBJ1-5	CASSFHRGAEQPQHF	TGTGCCAGCAGCTTCCATCGGGGGGCCGAGCAGCCCCAGCATTTT
TRBV20-1	NA	NA	TRBJ1-1	CSARRGSDTEAFF	TGCAGTGCTAGAAGGGGGTCTGACACTGAAGCTTTCTTT
TRBV11-2	NA	few	TRBJ2-7	CASSLQTAYEQYF	TGTGCCAGCAGCTTACAGACAGCTTACGAGCAGTACTTC
TRBV4-1	NA	few	TRBJ2-7	CASSLQVSAEEYF	TGCGCCAGCAGCCTTCAAGTCAGTGCCGAGGAGTACTTC
TRBV3-2	NA	NA	TRBJ2-5	CASSQESPGTGETQYF	TGTGCCAGCAGCCAAGAATCCCCAGGGACGGGAGAGACCCAGTACTTC
TRBV4-2	TRBD1	few	TRBJ2-3	CASSPLTGTTDTQYF	TGTGCCAGCAGCCCTTTGACAGGGACGACAGATACGCAGTATTTT
TRBV6-5	TRBD2	few	TRBJ2-1	CASSPGTSGGALHEQFF	TGTGCCAGCAGTCCCGGGACTAGCGGGGGGGCCTTGCATGAGCAGTTCTTC
TRBV12-3/TRBV12-4	NA	many	TRBJ1-4	CASRARQGVEKLFF	TGTGCCAGCAGAGCCAGGCAAGGGGTTGAAAAACTGTTTTTT
TRBV5-4	NA	few	TRBJ2-3	CASSYTRRGTDTQYF	TGTGCCAGCAGCTACACCAGGAGAGGCACAGATACGCAGTATTTT
TRBV18	NA	few	TRBJ2-4	CASSPSYGKNIQYF	TGTGCCAGCTCACCATCGTACGGCAAAAACATTCAGTACTTC
TRBV7-8	NA	many	TRBJ2-1	CASSLGSSYNEQFF	TGTGCCAGCAGCTTGGGGAGCTCCTACAATGAGCAGTTCTTC
TRBV27	NA	few	TRBJ2-7	CASRAGSSYEQYF	TGTGCCAGCAGGGCGGGGAGCTCCTACGAGCAGTACTTC
TRBV20-1	TRBD2	NA	TRBJ2-1	CSARVLPGLAGSSYNEQFF	TGCAGTGCTAGAGTTCTTCCGGGACTAGCGGGGAGCTCCTACAATGAGCAGTTCTTC
TRBV4-1	NA	NA	TRBJ2-1	CASSQLGSTYNEQFF	TGCGCCAGCAGCCAACTTGGCAGTACCTACAATGAGCAGTTCTTC
TRBV2	NA	many	TRBJ1-1	CASSESPQNTEAFF	TGTGCCAGCAGTGAATCTCCACAGAACACTGAAGCTTTCTTT
TRBV4-3	TRBD1	NA	TRBJ2-7	CASSRSGGYEQYF	TGCGCCAGCAGCCGGTCAGGGGGCTACGAGCAGTACTTC
TRBV6-6	NA	NA	TRBJ2-1	CASSYSNGGTEQFF	TGTGCCAGCAGTTACTCGAATGGGGGGACTGAGCAGTTCTTC
TRBV4-2	NA	many	TRBJ2-3	CASSQDPGAGVPQYF	TGTGCCAGCAGCCAAGATCCGGGAGCGGGTGTGCCGCAGTATTTT
TRBV7-2	TRBD1	few	TRBJ1-1	CASSFNRGRTEAFF	TGTGCCAGCAGCTTTAACAGGGGGCGAACTGAAGCTTTCTTT
TRBV7-9	NA	many	TRBJ1-1	CASSLVGGQKGRTEAFF	TGTGCCAGCAGCTTAGTGGGAGGACAGAAAGGCAGGACTGAAGCTTTCTTT
TRBV29-1	TRBD2	few	TRBJ2-5	CSAKGLAPQETQYF	TGCAGCGCCAAGGGACTAGCTCCACAAGAGACCCAGTACTTC
TRBV7-6	NA	many	TRBJ2-3	CASSSRQGTDTQYF	TGTGCCAGCAGCTCAAGACAGGGCACAGATACGCAGTATTTT
TRBV12-3/TRBV12-4	NA	many	TRBJ2-5	CASSLGQGRETQYF	TGTGCCAGCAGTTTAGGGCAGGGCAGGGAGACCCAGTACTTC
TRBV7-9	TRBD2	few	TRBJ2-1	CASSLVILAGGINEQFF	TGTGCCAGCAGCTTAGTTATATTAGCGGGGGGAATCAATGAGCAGTTCTTC
TRBV12-3/TRBV12-4	NA	many	TRBJ1-5	CASSLSVINQPQHF	TGTGCCAGCAGTTTATCGGTTATCAATCAGCCCCAGCATTTT
TRBV29-1	NA	many	TRBJ1-1	CSVSFGSDTEAFF	TGCAGCGTGTCCTTCGGCTCTGACACTGAAGCTTTCTTT
TRBV5-5	TRBD2	few	TRBJ2-7	CASSGTRSSTEQYF	TGTGCCAGCAGCGGGACTAGGTCCTCTACGGAGCAGTACTTC
TRBV12-2	NA	few	TRBJ1-1	CASRFLIVWGTTEAFF	TGTGCAAGTCGCTTTTTGATAGTCTGGGGTACAACTGAAGCTTTCTTT
TRBV7-3	NA	NA	TRBJ1-1	CASSPRGGKNTEAFF	TGTGCCAGCAGCCCCCGGGGGGGTAAGAACACTGAAGCTTTCTTT